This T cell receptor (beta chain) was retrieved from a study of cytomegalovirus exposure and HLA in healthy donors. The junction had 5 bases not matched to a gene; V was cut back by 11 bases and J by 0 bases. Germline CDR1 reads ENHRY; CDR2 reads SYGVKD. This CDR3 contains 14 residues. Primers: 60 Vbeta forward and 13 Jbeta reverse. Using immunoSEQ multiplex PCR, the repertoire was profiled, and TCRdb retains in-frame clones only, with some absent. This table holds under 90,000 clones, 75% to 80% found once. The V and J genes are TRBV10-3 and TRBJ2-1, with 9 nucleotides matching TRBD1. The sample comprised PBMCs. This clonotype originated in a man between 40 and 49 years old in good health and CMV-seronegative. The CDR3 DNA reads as TGTGCCGCCTCGACAGGGGGCTCCTACAATGAGCAGTTCTTC. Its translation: CAASTGGSYNEQFF.